This TCR beta chain was sequenced in a study of blood T cell repertoires in COVID-19 (dated by TCRdb to about 2020). Regarding the research as a whole: The collaborator samples originated in the United States, Italy and Spain and spanned the acute and convalescent phases of COVID-19. Subjects who had been exposed to COVID-19, were actively infected with it, or had recovered from it provided the deeply sampled blood TCRbeta repertoires that made up the dataset. The sample metadata nearly always contained a de-identified subject ID, COVID-19 status, age in years and sex. Samples were obtained from the ongoing ImmuneRACE study (first 160 participants) and from over 1,000 subjects provided by 6 global collaborators. Where HLA class I and class II types were available, the types were taken from metadata supplied by the sample provider, not from assay-based typing. The repertoires were released in a freely available public database meant as a resource for research on the immune response to SARS-CoV-2. The prospective study material was composed of cDNA or gDNA derived from T cells, B-cell-depleted T cells, or PBMCs.

TCRbeta CDR3 regions were amplified from genomic DNA using the immunoSEQ Assay, a bias-controlled multiplex PCR. In the authors' own workflow: The number of nucleated cells in each sample was estimated from the amplification of reference gene primers within the assay. To quantify the absolute abundance of each unique TCRbeta CDR3 rearrangement, sequence reads were collapsed and filtered. For each sample, productive Simpson clonality was calculated by taking the square root of Simpson's diversity index across productive rearrangements. TCRdb carries this immuneACCESS record with in-frame sequences only. Its versions omit some clonotypes, under half of them owing to an unresolved V gene in the studies checked, with the rest unexplained. V and J calls and clone size are those listed in that table; D and trimming were worked out from the DNA. The sample has about 300,000 clones on record, 85% to 90% of them singletons. The ten largest clones take up 5.5% to 8% of the sample.

One collaborating source in Seattle enrolled patients during active infection and followed them longitudinally through the course of disease. Each collaborating institution followed its own protocols to collect whole blood in K2EDTA tubes. Collaborator samples were shipped for TCRbeta analysis as frozen whole blood, isolated PBMCs, or DNA extracted from either sample type. With regard to this clone: Its binding antigen is unknown. Base qualities are not recorded, but no much larger clone differs from it by a single base.

CDR1 and CDR2 were assigned from the germline V gene (reference sequence) as SEHNR and FQNEAQ. Between the V and J ends, shortened by 1 base and 4 bases respectively, the junction contains 9 bases. Counted from cysteine to phenylalanine, this CDR3 has 14 amino acids. Only CDR3 DNA remains: 42 bases, in frame from the first base. Here is what the overall study found, with its caveats: Clinical and demographic metadata were provided uncurated, with the amount varying by source and participant.

The sequence is built from TRBV7-9 and TRBJ2-3, with TRBD2 tentatively as D gene (6 bases match). This receptor was obtained from a woman between 50 and 59 years old with COVID-19, enrolled during active disease. The specimen was peripheral blood. The nucleotide sequence reads as follows: TGTGCCAGCAGCTTAGGGGGAGGCCCAGATACGCAGTATTTT. This translates into CASSLGGGPDTQYF.